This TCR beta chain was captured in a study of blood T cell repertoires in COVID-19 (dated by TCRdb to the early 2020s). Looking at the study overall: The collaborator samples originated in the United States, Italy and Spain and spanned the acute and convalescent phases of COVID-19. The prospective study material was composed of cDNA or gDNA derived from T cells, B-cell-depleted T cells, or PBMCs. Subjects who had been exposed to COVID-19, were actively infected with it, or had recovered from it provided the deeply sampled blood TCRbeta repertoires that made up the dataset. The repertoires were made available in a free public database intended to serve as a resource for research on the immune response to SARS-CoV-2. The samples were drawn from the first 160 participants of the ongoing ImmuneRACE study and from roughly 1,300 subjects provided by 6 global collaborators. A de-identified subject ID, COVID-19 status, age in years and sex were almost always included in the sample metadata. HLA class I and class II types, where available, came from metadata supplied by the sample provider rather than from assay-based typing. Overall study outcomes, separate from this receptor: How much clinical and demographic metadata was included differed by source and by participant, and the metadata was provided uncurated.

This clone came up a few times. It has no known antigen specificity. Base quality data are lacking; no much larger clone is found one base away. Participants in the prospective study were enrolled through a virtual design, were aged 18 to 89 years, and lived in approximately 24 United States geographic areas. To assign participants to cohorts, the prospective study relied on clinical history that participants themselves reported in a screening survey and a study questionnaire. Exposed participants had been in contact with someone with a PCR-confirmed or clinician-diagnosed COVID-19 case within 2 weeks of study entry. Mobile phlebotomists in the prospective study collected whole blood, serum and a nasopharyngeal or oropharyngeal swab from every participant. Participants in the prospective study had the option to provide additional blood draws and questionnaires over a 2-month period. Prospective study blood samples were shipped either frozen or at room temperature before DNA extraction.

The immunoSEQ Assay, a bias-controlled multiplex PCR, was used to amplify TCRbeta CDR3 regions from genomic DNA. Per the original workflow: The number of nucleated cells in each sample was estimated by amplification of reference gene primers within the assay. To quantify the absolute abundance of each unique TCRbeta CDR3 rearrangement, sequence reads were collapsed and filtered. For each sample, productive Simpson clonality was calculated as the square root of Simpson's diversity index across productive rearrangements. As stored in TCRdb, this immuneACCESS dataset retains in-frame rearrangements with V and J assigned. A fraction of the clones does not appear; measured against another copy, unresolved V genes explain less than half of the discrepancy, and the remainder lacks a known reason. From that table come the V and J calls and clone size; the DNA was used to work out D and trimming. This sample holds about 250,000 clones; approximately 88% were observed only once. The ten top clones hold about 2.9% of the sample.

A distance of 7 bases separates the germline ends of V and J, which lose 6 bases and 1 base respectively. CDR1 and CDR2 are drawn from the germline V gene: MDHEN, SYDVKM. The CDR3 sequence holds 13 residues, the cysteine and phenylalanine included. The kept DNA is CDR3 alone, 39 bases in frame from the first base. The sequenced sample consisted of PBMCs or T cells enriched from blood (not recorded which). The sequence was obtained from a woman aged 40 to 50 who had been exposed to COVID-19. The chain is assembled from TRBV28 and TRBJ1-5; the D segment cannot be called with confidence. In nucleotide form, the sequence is TGTGCCAGCAGACTCGAGAGCAATCAGCCCCAGCATTTT. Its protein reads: CASRLESNQPQHF.